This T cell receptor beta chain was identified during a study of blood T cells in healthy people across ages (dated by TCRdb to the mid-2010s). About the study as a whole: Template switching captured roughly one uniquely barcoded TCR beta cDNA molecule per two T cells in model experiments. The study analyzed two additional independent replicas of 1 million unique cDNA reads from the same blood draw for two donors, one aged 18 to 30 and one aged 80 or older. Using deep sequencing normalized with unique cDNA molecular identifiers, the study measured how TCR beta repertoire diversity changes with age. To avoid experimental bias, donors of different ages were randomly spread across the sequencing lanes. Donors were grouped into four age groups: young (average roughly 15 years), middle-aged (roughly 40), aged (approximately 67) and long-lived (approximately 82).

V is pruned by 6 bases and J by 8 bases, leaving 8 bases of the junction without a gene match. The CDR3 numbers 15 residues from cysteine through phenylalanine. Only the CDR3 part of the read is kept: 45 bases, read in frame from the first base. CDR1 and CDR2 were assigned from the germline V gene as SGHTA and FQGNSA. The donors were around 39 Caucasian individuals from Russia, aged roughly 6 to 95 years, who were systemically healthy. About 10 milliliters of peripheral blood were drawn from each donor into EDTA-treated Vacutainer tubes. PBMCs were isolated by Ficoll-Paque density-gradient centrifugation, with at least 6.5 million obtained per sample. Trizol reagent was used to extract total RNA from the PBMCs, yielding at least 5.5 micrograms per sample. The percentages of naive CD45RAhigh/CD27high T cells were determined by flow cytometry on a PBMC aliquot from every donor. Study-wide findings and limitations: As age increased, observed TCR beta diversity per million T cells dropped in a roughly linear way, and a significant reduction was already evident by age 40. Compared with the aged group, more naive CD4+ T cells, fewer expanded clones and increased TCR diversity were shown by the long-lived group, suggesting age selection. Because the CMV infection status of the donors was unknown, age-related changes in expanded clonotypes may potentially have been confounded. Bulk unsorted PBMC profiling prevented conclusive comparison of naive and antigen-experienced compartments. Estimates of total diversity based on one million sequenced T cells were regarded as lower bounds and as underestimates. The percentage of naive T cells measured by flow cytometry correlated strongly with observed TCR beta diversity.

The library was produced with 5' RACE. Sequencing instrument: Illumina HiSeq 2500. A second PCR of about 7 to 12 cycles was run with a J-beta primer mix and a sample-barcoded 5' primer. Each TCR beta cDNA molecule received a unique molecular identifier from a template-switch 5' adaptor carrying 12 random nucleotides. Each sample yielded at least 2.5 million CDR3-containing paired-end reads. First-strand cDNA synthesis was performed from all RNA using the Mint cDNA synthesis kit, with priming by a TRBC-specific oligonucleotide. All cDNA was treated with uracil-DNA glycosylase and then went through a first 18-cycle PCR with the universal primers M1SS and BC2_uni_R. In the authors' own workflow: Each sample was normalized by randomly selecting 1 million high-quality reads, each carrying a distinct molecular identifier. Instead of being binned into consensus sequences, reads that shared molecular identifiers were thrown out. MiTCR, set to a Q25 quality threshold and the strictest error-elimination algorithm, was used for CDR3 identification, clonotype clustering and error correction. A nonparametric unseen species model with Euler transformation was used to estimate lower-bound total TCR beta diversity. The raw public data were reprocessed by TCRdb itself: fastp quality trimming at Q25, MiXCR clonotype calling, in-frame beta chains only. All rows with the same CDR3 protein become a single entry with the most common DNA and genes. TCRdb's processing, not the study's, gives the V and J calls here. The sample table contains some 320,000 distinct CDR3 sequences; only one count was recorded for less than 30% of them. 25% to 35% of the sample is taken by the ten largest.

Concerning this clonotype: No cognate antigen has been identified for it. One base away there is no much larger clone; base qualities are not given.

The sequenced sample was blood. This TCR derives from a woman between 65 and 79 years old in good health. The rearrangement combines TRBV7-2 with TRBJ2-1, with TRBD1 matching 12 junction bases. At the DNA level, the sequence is TGTGCCAGCAGATCCGGGACAGGGGGCGGATATGAGCAGTTCTTC. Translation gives CASRSGTGGGYEQFF.